This TCR beta chain came from a study of T-cell memory formation after mild COVID-19. Study information: For the most part, TCR clusters were specific to one donor.

Whole-study results and caveats: SARS-CoV-2 specificity was not confirmed for second-wave clones peaking on day 37. CD4+ clones that contracted lay mainly in CM and EM; CD8+ ones lay in EMRA.

This clonotype has just a few counts. Its antigen remains unknown. The CDR3 totals 16 residues. V lost 0 bases, J lost 4 bases, and 15 bases lay in between. Per germline, CDR1 MNHEY and CDR2 SVGAGI. Constant-segment-primed 5'RACE gave TCR alpha and TCR beta cDNA libraries with sample barcodes and UMIs. TCRdb ran MiXCR on the 5' RACE reads and lists one entry per CDR3 protein. The table records about 340,000 distinct CDR3 sequences, roughly 13% of them present only once. The chain combines TRBV6-5 with TRBJ1-1; D might be TRBD1 (5 bases). The TCR sequence derives from a man younger than 35 who had mild COVID-19 (a few samples of this study predate the infection). Cell type and time point are not known. Sequenced sample: PBMCs or a T cell subset sorted from them (not recorded which). CDR3 amino acids: CASSYSGLGLGTEAFF. DNA of the CDR3: TGTGCCAGCAGTTACTCGGGGCTGGGGTTGGGCACTGAAGCTTTCTTT.